This entry features one TCR beta chain sequence. What it recognizes is unknown. This sample stems from a study of T cell repertoires in cytomegalovirus infection. Looking at the study overall: CMV epitopes used comprised recently identified HLA-C-restricted ones and well-studied HLA-B-restricted ones. It was the public TCR beta signatures that indicated both CMV infection and matching HLA type.

The CDR3 loop spans 14 amino acids. Germline V gives CDR1 SGHDN, CDR2 FVKESK. V was cut by 3 bases and J by 3 bases, with 10 bases left in between. In TCRdb, the reads were re-called with MiXCR into one record per CDR3 protein. The sample contains 450,000 to 550,000 distinct CDR3 sequences, roughly 42% of which appear only once. Overall study findings and caveats: HLA-C-restricted TCR beta clonotypes specific for CMV led the ex vivo response. Cumulative frequency (of public TCR beta family members) identified carriers of CMV plus the relevant HLA.

The rearrangement joins TRBV14 to TRBJ2-3, with a tentative D call TRBD2 (5 bases). The specimen was cultured PBMCs, collected from culture after CMV antigen stimulation. The receptor was isolated from a human donor in good health (CMV status not recorded). Some clones in this sample may be carry-over from other donors' samples. The CDR3 region has the DNA TGTGCCAGCAGCCAGGGGAGCAGAACAGATACGCAGTATTTT. It yields the protein CASSQGSRTDTQYF.